This entry concerns a single TCR beta chain. The antigen remains unidentified. This sample was included in a study of cytomegalovirus exposure and HLA in healthy donors. Study-wide results and caveats: According to an earlier analysis, most TCR beta V segments yielded productive rearrangements about 90% or about 30% of the time. Clonal expansion was found to be greater in HLA-associated TCR beta chains than in equally common others in a later analysis. The analysis excluded some indistinguishable V segments, including TRBV6-2 and TRBV6-3. The majority of CMV-associated TCR beta chains were reported as apparently HLA-restricted in a later analysis.

The primer mix had 60 Vbeta and 13 Jbeta primers. Clones were sequenced by immunoSEQ multiplex PCR, and TCRdb holds only the in-frame ones, with some missing. Among fewer than 150,000 clones, about 79% were seen once, and the ten largest hold 3.5% to 5%. CDR1 and CDR2 (germline): MNHNS, SASEGT. Trimming at V came to 4 bases and at J to 5 bases, leaving 11 bases not matched to a gene. There are 16 residues in the CDR3. The sample taken for sequencing was PBMCs. The source is a man between 40 and 49 years old in good health and CMV-seropositive. The chain has TRBV6-1 and TRBJ1-5; TRBD1 matches 7 bases. The CDR3 loop is CASSANPGGGYQPQHF. CDR3 DNA sequence: TGTGCCAGCAGTGCCAATCCGGGAGGGGGCTATCAGCCCCAGCATTTT.